This TCR beta chain was observed in a study of Ad26.COV2.S vaccination and SARS-CoV-2 variants. In the study overall: The Ad26.COV2.S arm of the COV1001 trial was where the donor was placed.

Sequencing used immunoSEQ multiplex PCR; TCRdb keeps in-frame clones, though not all of them. The sample carries about 320,000 clones, about 86% recorded once. The treatment was: approximately 18 received Ad26.COV2.S at low or high dose, single or two shots; 5 received placebo; per-sample allocation not given. Day 63 after the first vaccine or placebo injection was the time point for sampling. This CDR3 spans 20 amino acids. Germline V lookup: CDR1 MNHEY, CDR2 SVGEGT. The V end was cut by 0 bases, the J end by 0 bases, with 18 bases between. This TCR was recovered from a person between 18 and 59 years old who received the Ad26.COV2.S COVID-19 vaccine or a placebo. The sample here was peripheral blood, taken in a trial of Ad26.COV2.S vaccine versus placebo. The rearrangement links TRBV6-2 or TRBV6-3 to TRBJ1-6, with D maybe TRBD1 (5 bases). The CDR3 DNA sequence: TGTGCCAGCAGTTACTCGACCCGCCCGGGACTGAGCTCCTATAATTCACCCCTCCACTTT. As protein: CASSYSTRPGLSSYNSPLHF.